Sequencing of this T cell receptor (beta chain) was carried out in a study of OX40 agonist ivuxolimab in advanced cancers. Study information: Partial responses occurred in three patients (one hepatocellular carcinoma, two cutaneous melanoma).

Profiled with immunoSEQ multiplex PCR; TCRdb holds only in-frame clones, not every one. Here the sample spans 9,500 to 15,000 clones, over 75% being singletons. Germline-derived CDR1 and CDR2 are LNHNV and YYDKDF (reference sequence). CDR3 length: 17 amino acids. Trimming removed 5 bases from V and 0 bases from J, with 17 bases in between. V is TRBV15 and J is TRBJ1-5; TRBD1 might be the D (6 bases). The starting material was CD4+ or CD8+ T cells sorted from blood, obtained in a trial of the OX40 agonist ivuxolimab. The origin of this receptor is an adult with an advanced solid tumor such as melanoma, head and neck, liver or kidney cancer. Written as DNA, the CDR3 is TGTGCCACCAGCCTCGCCAGGGGCCCCCTTAGCAATCAGCCCCAGCATTTT. The encoded protein is CATSLARGPLSNQPQHF.